The 24 T cell receptor beta chains below were found in one sample sequenced in a study of a mutant IDH1 vaccine in newly diagnosed glioma. Their specific antigens are unknown. Time point: week 11, during vaccination. Vaccination comprised doses that each held 300 ug of mutant IDH1 20-mer peptide, plus topical imiquimod. The protocol was immunoSEQ multiplex PCR, while the TCRdb copy is restricted to in-frame clones and leaves out a portion. The sample includes fewer than 75,000 clones, around 84% of them seen just once. Here the sequenced sample was PBMCs, taken from a glioma patient whose treatment included an IDH1 peptide vaccine. The source of these receptors is a woman aged 45-65 years with glioma.

This rearrangement joins TRBV28 to TRBJ1-6, with TRBD1 matching 9 bases. This CDR3 is built from 15 residues. The V segment lost 5 bases and the J segment 10 bases; nucleotides outside the gene matches: 9. Germline V gene sequence: CDR1 MDHEN, CDR2 SYDVKM. The CDR3 nucleotides read TGTGCCAGCAGTCCAGGTACAGGGGGCAGGTCACCCCTCCACTTT. Protein product: CASSPGTGGRSPLHF.

V and J are TRBV9 and TRBJ1-1; D is uncertain. This CDR3 region has 13 residues. V dropped 1 base and J dropped 0 bases, with 4 bases sitting between them. Germline V gene sequence: CDR1 SGDLS, CDR2 YYNGEE. The CDR3 DNA reads TGTGCCAGCAGCGTAAAGGTGAACACTGAAGCTTTCTTT. It encodes CASSVKVNTEAFF.

This chain links TRBV7-6 with TRBJ1-1, with TRBD1 matching over 10 bases. Germline V gene lookup returns CDR1 SGHVS and CDR2 FNYEAQ. CDR3 size: 16 residues. V lost 5 bases and J lost 5; bases outside the gene matches: 11. CDR3 coding DNA: TGTGCCAGCAGCGGTATGGGGACAGGGGAGGGAACTGAAGCTTTCTTT. It translates to CASSGMGTGEGTEAFF.

The chain links TRBV5-1 to TRBJ2-5, with D tentatively TRBD1 or TRBD2 (5 bases each). V lost 4 bases and J 0 bases, leaving 16 bases between the germline ends. The CDR3 spans 16 residues. CDR1 and CDR2 from the germline V gene are SGHRS and YFSETQ. The CDR3 bases are TGCGCCAGCAGCGCCGTGGGGGTCTGGTACCAAGAGACCCAGTACTTC. Encoded protein: CASSAVGVWYQETQYF.

This rearrangement joins TRBV14 to TRBJ1-1; D not resolved. Germline lookup yields CDR1 SGHDN and CDR2 FVKESK. Trimming pared 1 base from V and 1 base from J, leaving 4 bases between. This CDR3 spans 13 amino acids. The chain's CDR3 is CASSQGRNTEAFF. In DNA form, the CDR3 reads TGTGCCAGCAGCCAAGGGAGGAACACTGAAGCTTTCTTT.

This clone was counted a few times. The rearrangement joins TRBV4-2 to TRBJ1-2, with D maybe TRBD1 (5 bases). Trimming left V 0 bases short and J 5 bases short, with 13 bases between. CDR1 is LGHNA and CDR2 is YNFKEQ in the germline V gene. The CDR3 length is 15 residues. This CDR3 reads CASSQDGGSQYGYTF. The CDR3 nucleotides read TGTGCCAGCAGCCAAGATGGGGGATCCCAGTATGGCTACACCTTC.

Only one count was recorded for this clone. The chain couples TRBV30 to TRBJ2-7; possible D gene TRBD1, 6 bases. Germline-derived CDR1 and CDR2 are GTSNPN and SVGIG (reference sequence). The germline V and J ends were trimmed by 5 bases and 7 bases, with 15 bases remaining between them. The CDR3 is made up of 12 amino acids. CDR3 coding DNA: TGTGCCTGGGACCTCAGGGGCGGGGAGCAGTACTTC. As protein: CAWDLRGGEQYF.

This clone showed up just once. The rearrangement links TRBV30 to TRBJ2-1, with D perhaps TRBD1 or TRBD2 (6 bases each). CDR1 and CDR2 (germline): GTSNPN, SVGIG (reference sequence). Trimming took off 5 bases at V and 4 bases at J, with 9 bases between the two ends. The CDR3 is 12 residues long. CDR3 in amino acids: CAWRRGYNEQFF. The CDR3 DNA reads TGTGCCTGGCGGAGGGGGTACAATGAGCAGTTCTTC.

The genes are TRBV19 and TRBJ2-7; the D is unclear. V was trimmed by 1 base and J by 4 bases, leaving 23 bases between them. Germline V CDR1 and CDR2: LNHDA, SQIVND (reference sequence). The CDR3 consists of 18 residues. The CDR3 DNA follows: TGTGCCAGTAGTATAGGTTATGCACTCAACCTTAAAAGGTACGAGCAGTACTTC. Translation gives CASSIGYALNLKRYEQYF.

The CDR3 is CASGFNYGYTF. The CDR3 nucleotides read TGTGCTAGTGGTTTTAACTATGGCTACACCTTC. This chain links TRBV12-5 with TRBJ1-2; D is undetermined. The CDR3 extends over 11 amino acids. V gave up 3 bases and J gave up 1 base, with 0 bases separating them. Germline V CDR1 and CDR2: LGHNT, FRNRAP. Variable domain in full (rest from reference TRBV12-5 and TRBJ1-2): DARVTQTPRHKVTEMGQEVTMRCQPILGHNTVFWYRQTMMQGLELLAYFRNRAPLDDSGMPKDRFSAEMPDATLATLKIQPSEPRDSAVYFCASGFNYGYTFGSGTRLTVV.

Only one count was recorded for this clone. J is TRBJ2-5 and V is TRBV19, with TRBD2 matching 13 bases. V gave up 6 bases and J gave up 2 bases; unmatched junction bases: 6. CDR1 LNHDA and CDR2 SQIVND come from the germline V gene (reference sequence). This CDR3 region has 16 residues. This CDR3 is CASRMTSGGLQETQYF. DNA for the CDR3: TGTGCCAGTAGGATGACTAGCGGGGGGCTTCAAGAGACCCAGTACTTC.

The chain links TRBV30 to TRBJ2-2, with 7 bases aligning to TRBD1. The V gene's germline CDR1 is GTSNPN and CDR2 SVGIG (reference sequence). This CDR3 contains 15 residues. V lost 3 bases to trimming and J lost 4 bases; unmatched junction nucleotides: 8. The CDR3 region has the DNA TGTGCCTGGAGAATGGGACAGACGACCACCGGGGAGCTGTTTTTT. It translates to CAWRMGQTTTGELFF.

This clone was seen once. The chain uses TRBV6-6 and TRBJ2-1; D is perhaps TRBD2 (5 bases). CDR1 and CDR2 from the germline V gene are MNHNY and SVGAGI (reference sequence). CDR3 length: 15 residues. V lost 7 bases and J 8 bases, leaving 21 bases between the germline ends. In nucleotides, the CDR3 is TGTGCCAGCACCGAACTACTAGTAATGGTCCATGAGCAGTTCTTC. This codes for CASTELLVMVHEQFF.

This chain uses TRBV6-5 with TRBJ2-2, with TRBD1 matching 9 bases. The CDR3 length is 16 residues. With 2 bases clipped from V and 4 bases from J, the junction kept 5 bases outside the gene matches. Germline V lookup: CDR1 MNHEY, CDR2 SVGAGI. The DNA for the CDR3 is TGTGCCAGCAGTTACGGGGACAGGGTGGTCACCGGGGAGCTGTTTTTT. This gives the protein CASSYGDRVVTGELFF.

The chain links TRBV10-2 to TRBJ1-1; TRBD1 is a possible D gene (5 bases). The V gene lost 4 bases and the J gene lost 3 bases, with 15 bases spanning the gap. Germline CDR1 reads WSHSY; CDR2 reads SAAADI. The CDR3 runs to 15 residues. The CDR3 reads CASSVRGAGDTEAFF. The CDR3 bases are TGCGCCAGCAGTGTAAGGGGCGCTGGGGACACTGAAGCTTTCTTT.

The chain employs TRBV10-3 and TRBJ1-1; TRBD1 is a possible D gene (5 bases). The germline V gene encodes CDR1 ENHRY and CDR2 SYGVKD. The length of the CDR3 is 17 residues. Deletions cut 0 bases from V and 1 base from J, with 15 bases between. The CDR3 here is CAISESYIRDGNTEAFF. The CDR3 coding sequence is TGTGCCATCAGTGAGTCCTATATCCGGGACGGGAACACTGAAGCTTTCTTT.

The V call is TRBV19, the J call TRBJ1-1; D unresolved. The CDR3 extends over 13 amino acids. Germline V gives CDR1 LNHDA, CDR2 SQIVND (reference sequence). Trimming left V 7 bases short and J 11 bases short, with 20 bases between. CDR3 sequence: CASTIGGLTRAFF. CDR3 DNA sequence: TGTGCCAGTACGATCGGAGGATTAACCCGGGCTTTCTTT.

V is TRBV28 and J is TRBJ1-1; a possible D gene is TRBD1 (5 bases). The CDR3 sequence is 13 residues long. In germline, CDR1 is MDHEN, CDR2 SYDVKM. Trimming removed 5 bases at V and 3 bases at J, with 10 bases between. This chain's CDR3 is CASSLDRYTEAFF. The CDR3 DNA follows: TGTGCCAGCAGTCTAGACAGATACACTGAAGCTTTCTTT.

V gene TRBV4-2 combines with J gene TRBJ2-3; 11 positions agree with TRBD2. Per the germline V gene, CDR1 is LGHNA and CDR2 is YNFKEQ. This CDR3 has 14 amino acids. Trimming removed 9 bases from V and 2 bases from J; junction bases left unmatched: 4. CDR3: CASSGGADTDTQYF. The DNA of the CDR3 is TGTGCCAGTAGCGGGGGGGCCGACACAGATACGCAGTATTTT.

CDR3 protein: CSVDSQGAGETQYF. In DNA form, the CDR3 reads TGCAGCGTTGATTCCCAGGGGGCAGGGGAGACCCAGTACTTC. The chain combines TRBV29-1 with TRBJ2-5, with 8 bases identical to TRBD1. Trimming took 3 bases from V and 5 from J; bases not matched to a gene: 8. Germline loops: CDR1 SQVTM, CDR2 ANQGSEA. The CDR3 loop spans 14 amino acids.

This chain joins TRBV7-8 and TRBJ2-1; 14 nucleotides line up with TRBD2. The CDR3 spans 19 residues. Germline loops: CDR1 SGHVS, CDR2 FQNEAQ. V was pared by 0 bases and J by 3 bases, with 7 bases of the junction left unmatched. The CDR3 sequence is CASSLATSGGGLRYNEQFF. Written as DNA, the CDR3 is TGTGCCAGCAGCTTAGCGACTAGCGGGGGGGGACTACGCTACAATGAGCAGTTCTTC.

The V call is TRBV28, the J call TRBJ2-7, with 7 bases lining up with TRBD1. Germline V gene data show CDR1 as MDHEN and CDR2 as SYDVKM. The CDR3 totals 15 residues. Losses at the gene ends were 6 bases for V and 5 bases for J; bases not matched to a gene: 13. The CDR3 spells CASSTPDRVFHEQYF. For the CDR3, the DNA is TGTGCCAGCAGCACTCCCGACAGGGTTTTCCACGAGCAGTACTTC.

This clone has a single count. V and J are TRBV10-3 and TRBJ1-1, with 7 positions matching TRBD1. V shed 6 bases, J shed 1 base, and the junction held 5 bases outside the gene matches. This CDR3 is built from 14 residues. CDR1 and CDR2 (germline): ENHRY, SYGVKD. The DNA for the CDR3 is TGTGCCATCAGCCCCGGGACAGCGAACACTGAAGCTTTCTTT. This codes for CAISPGTANTEAFF.

The V and J genes are TRBV30 and TRBJ2-6; 9 nucleotides match TRBD1. The J segment lost 0 bases and the V segment lost 5 bases, leaving 8 bases of the junction unmatched. Germline values: CDR1 GTSNPN, CDR2 SVGIG (reference sequence). The CDR3 is 17 amino acids. The CDR3 loop is CAWVRDRVSSGANVLTF. The CDR3 DNA reads TGTGCCTGGGTCAGGGACAGGGTTTCCTCTGGGGCCAACGTCCTGACTTTC. The full variable domain, rest sourced from reference TRBV30 and TRBJ2-6, is SQTIHQWPATLVQPVGSPLSLECTVEGTSNPNLYWYRQAAGRGLQLLFYSVGIGQISSEVPQNLSASRPQDRQFILSSKKLLLSDSGFYLCAWVRDRVSSGANVLTFGAGSRLTVL.